This entry is about one T cell receptor (beta chain). Only in-frame clones appear in the TCRdb table, and some are missing; sequencing was by immunoSEQ multiplex PCR. The table shows some 69,000 clones, with roughly 84% occurring only once. This record comes from a study of Tregs in tolerant kidney transplant recipients. V was trimmed by 1 base and J by 2 bases, leaving 8 bases between them. The CDR3 is made up of 14 amino acids. Germline-derived CDR1 and CDR2 are MNHEY and SVGAGI. This clonotype was sampled from a human donor in good health. The sample consisted of CD4+ T cells from blood. V and J are TRBV6-5 and TRBJ1-1; possible D gene TRBD1, 6 bases. CDR3: CASSYLGQNTEAFF. In DNA, the CDR3 is TGTGCCAGCAGTTACTTGGGACAAAACACTGAAGCTTTCTTT.